A single sample is the source of the 25 T cell receptor beta chains below, sequenced in a study of cytomegalovirus exposure and HLA in healthy donors. PCR was performed using 60 Vbeta and 13 Jbeta primers. Clones were sequenced by immunoSEQ multiplex PCR, and TCRdb holds only the in-frame ones, with some missing. The sample includes some 180,000 clones, about 80% of them seen just once. Source material: PBMCs. Receptor source: a woman in her fifties or sixties in good health and CMV-seropositive.

V and J are TRBV30 and TRBJ2-7; D is unresolved. The V gene's germline CDR1 is GTSNPN and CDR2 SVGIG (reference sequence). There are 11 residues in the CDR3. The V and J ends lost 4 bases and 4 bases respectively, with 8 bases between them. CDR3 sequence: CAWTSGYEQYF. The CDR3 DNA sequence: TGTGCCTGGACCTCCGGGTACGAGCAGTACTTC.

In its sample, this clone was seen once. J is TRBJ2-1 and V is TRBV6-1; 8 bases align to TRBD2. Germline loops: CDR1 MNHNS, CDR2 SASEGT. The CDR3 is made up of 13 amino acids. V lost 2 bases and J lost 12; bases outside the gene matches: 6. CDR3 DNA: TGTGCCAGCAGTGAATCGGGGGGGGCGTCGCAGTTCTTC. This encodes CASSESGGASQFF.

J is TRBJ1-1 and V is TRBV5-6; 8 bases map to TRBD1. There are 12 residues in the CDR3. The V and J ends lost 7 bases and 8 bases, in that order; junction bases with no gene match: 7. Germline V gene data show CDR1 as SGHDT and CDR2 as YYEEEE. CDR3 in DNA: TGTGCCAGCCATTCAGGGGGCCCCGAAGCTTTCTTT. Protein sequence: CASHSGGPEAFF.

As regards this clone: A read error may produce the germline difference seen at one junction end. The J gene is TRBJ2-4, the V gene TRBV7-2, with TRBD2 matching over 7 bases. Germline lookup yields CDR1 SGHTA and CDR2 FQGNSA. The CDR3 consists of 18 residues. CDR3 region: CASSAVGGSLLAKNSQYF. In DNA form, the CDR3 reads TGTGCCAGCAGCGCCGTGGGAGGGTCCCTATTAGCCAAAAACAGTCAGTACTTC.

This chain links TRBV7-2 with TRBJ2-4; perhaps TRBD1 as D (5 bases). The germline V and J ends were trimmed by 5 bases and 2 bases, with 10 bases remaining between them. CDR1 and CDR2 from the germline V gene are SGHTA and FQGNSA. This CDR3 contains 14 residues. The CDR3 loop is CASSIDRPKNIQYF. The CDR3 region has the DNA TGTGCCAGCAGCATAGACAGACCCAAAAACATTCAGTACTTC. The complete variable domain, with remaining parts taken from reference TRBV7-2 and TRBJ2-4, reads GAGVSQSPSNKVTEKGKDVELRCDPISGHTALYWYRQSLGQGLEFLIYFQGNSAPDKSGLPSDRFSAERTGGSVSTLTIQRTQQEDSAVYLCASSIDRPKNIQYFGAGTRLSVL.

This chain connects TRBV29-1 to TRBJ2-7; 8 bases map to TRBD1. Germline V gene sequence: CDR1 SQVTM, CDR2 ANQGSEA. J gave up 7 bases and V 6 bases, and 17 bases lay outside the gene matches. CDR3 length equals 15 residues. CDR3 loop: CSVAGTGSPRQEQYF. The DNA for the CDR3 is TGCAGCGTGGCCGGGACAGGCTCACCCCGCCAGGAGCAGTACTTC.

The chain recombines TRBV19 with TRBJ1-5; D gene ambiguous. The CDR3 totals 14 residues. The germline gives CDR1 LNHDA, CDR2 SQIVND (reference sequence). Between the trimmed V and J ends, which lost 7 bases and 4 bases, there was a span of 14 bases. This chain's CDR3 is CASTPREGNQPQHF. In DNA form, the CDR3 reads TGTGCCAGTACTCCTAGGGAGGGTAATCAGCCCCAGCATTTT.

The rearrangement links TRBV28 to TRBJ2-1; 10 bases map to TRBD1. This CDR3 comprises 15 residues. The trim removed 6 bases at V and 10 bases at J, leaving 12 bases unmatched. The germline CDR1 and CDR2 sequences are MDHEN and SYDVKM. In DNA form, the CDR3 reads TGTGCCAGCAGCGAACGGACAGGGGGTGTCCTCGAGCAGTTCTTC. The encoded protein is CASSERTGGVLEQFF.

The V call is TRBV27, the J call TRBJ1-1; no firm D call. Germline V gene sequence: CDR1 MNHEY, CDR2 SMNVEV (reference sequence). Trimming cost V 6 bases and J 3 bases, with 20 bases left between them. The CDR3 covers 16 residues. In nucleotides, the CDR3 is TGTGCCAGCAGCCATCAATCGGGGTGGAAGGACACTGAAGCTTTCTTT. It encodes CASSHQSGWKDTEAFF.

This chain joins TRBV21-1 and TRBJ1-2; no check of the table's D call, TRBD1, against the DNA was made. TRBV21-1 is tagged as a pseudogene. This CDR3 region has 13 residues. This CDR3 reads CASSIKRGYGYTF. The CDR3 DNA sequence: TGTGCCAGCAGCATAAAAAGGGGCTATGGCTACACCTTC.

The V and J genes are TRBV7-9 and TRBJ1-2; TRBD1 is a possible D gene (6 bases). Between the trimmed V and J ends, which lost 4 bases and 8 bases, there was a span of 20 bases. Germline V gene lookup returns CDR1 SEHNR and CDR2 FQNEAQ (reference sequence). The CDR3 totals 15 residues. The CDR3 bases are TGTGCCAGCAGCTACGAAAAAGGGGGGGCTCACGGCTACACCTTC. Protein product: CASSYEKGGAHGYTF.

This clone was observed a few times. This chain joins TRBV7-9 and TRBJ2-7; TRBD2 aligns across 10 bases. This CDR3 is 15 amino acids long. The J segment lost 2 bases and the V segment lost 5 bases, leaving 6 bases of the junction unmatched. Per germline, CDR1 SEHNR and CDR2 FQNEAQ (reference sequence). CDR3 region: CASSPRTSGTYEQYF. The CDR3 nucleotides are TGTGCCAGCAGCCCACGGACTAGCGGAACCTACGAGCAGTACTTC.

This clone appeared a single time. J is TRBJ2-5 and V is TRBV28; 8 bases are shared with TRBD2. The CDR3 is made up of 13 amino acids. With V trimmed by 6 bases and J by 5 bases, 5 bases remained unmatched. Germline V CDR1 and CDR2: MDHEN, SYDVKM. CDR3 nucleotides: TGTGCCAGCAGAATCAGCGGGAGCGAGACCCAGTACTTC. Translating it yields CASRISGSETQYF.

This chain uses TRBV9 with TRBJ2-7; D is perhaps TRBD1 (5 bases). Looked up from germline, CDR1 is SGDLS and CDR2 is YYNGEE. This CDR3 is 16 amino acids long. V was cut by 0 bases and J by 6 bases, with 19 bases left in between. The CDR3 here is CASSVGPSSRVLEQYF. The CDR3 DNA sequence: TGTGCCAGCAGCGTAGGCCCCTCCTCCAGGGTTCTCGAGCAGTACTTC.

This clone is a singleton in its sample. One junction end does not reproduce the germline sequence, and a read error may be involved. V usage is TRBV7-2 and J usage is TRBJ2-7, with 11 bases aligning to TRBD2. This CDR3 spans 15 amino acids. Germline values: CDR1 SGHTA, CDR2 FQGNSA. The CDR3 region has the DNA TGTGCCAGCAGTTTAGCGGGAGGGGGAGACTACGAGCAGTACTTC. Protein sequence: CASSLAGGGDYEQYF.

The chain is built from TRBV5-1 and TRBJ2-3, with a possible D match to TRBD2 (8 bases). V lost 6 bases and J 5 bases, leaving 16 bases between the germline ends. The CDR3 extends over 14 amino acids. Germline lookup yields CDR1 SGHRS and CDR2 YFSETQ. CDR3 bases: TGCGCCAGCACCGGGAGGGGGCGACTAGATACGCAGTATTTT. Its protein product is CASTGRGRLDTQYF.

The chain recombines TRBV7-9 with TRBJ1-5; no clear D. The CDR3 sequence is 16 residues long. V was shortened by 1 base and J by 0 bases, with 10 bases between the two germline ends. The germline gives CDR1 SEHNR, CDR2 FQNEAQ (reference sequence). Here the CDR3 DNA reads TGTGCCAGCAGCTTAGAGGGAGAGTATAGCAATCAGCCCCAGCATTTT. It codes for CASSLEGEYSNQPQHF.

The V gene is TRBV5-4, the J gene TRBJ2-5; D is ambiguous. The CDR3 contains 15 residues. Trimming took off 6 bases at V and 5 bases at J, with 20 bases between the two ends. Germline V lookup: CDR1 SGHNT, CDR2 YYREEE (reference sequence). The CDR3 protein is CASTPQGGSPETQYF. CDR3 in DNA: TGTGCCAGCACCCCCCAAGGCGGCTCACCGGAGACCCAGTACTTC.

The rearrangement uses TRBV6-1 and TRBJ2-5; TRBD2 aligns across 10 bases. Germline values: CDR1 MNHNS, CDR2 SASEGT. This CDR3 has 15 residues. After removal of 6 bases from V and 0 bases from J, the junction contained 4 bases not matched to a gene. CDR3 DNA: TGTGCCAGCAGGTTGGGACTAGCGAACCAAGAGACCCAGTACTTC. Translation gives CASRLGLANQETQYF.

The rearrangement links TRBV27 to TRBJ2-1, with 8 bases matching TRBD2. The V and J ends lost 6 bases and 3 bases, in that order; junction bases with no gene match: 7. The CDR3 is 15 residues long. Germline CDR1 is MNHEY and CDR2 is SMNVEV (reference sequence). The CDR3 bases are TGTGCCAGCAGGACTAGCGTCCACCTCTACAATGAGCAGTTCTTC. Encoded protein: CASRTSVHLYNEQFF.

This CDR3 is CASSGRTSGGDNEQFF. The CDR3 nucleotides read TGTGCCAGCAGTGGCAGAACTAGCGGGGGGGACAATGAGCAGTTCTTC. The chain uses TRBV6-4 and TRBJ2-1, with 13 bases matching TRBD2. The V gene end was trimmed by 4 bases and the J gene end by 5 bases; junction bases not matched to a gene: 5. The CDR3 is 16 residues long. CDR1 is MRHNA and CDR2 is SNTAGT in the germline V gene.

This chain links TRBV27 with TRBJ2-7; 7 bases are a match to TRBD1. Germline CDR1 is MNHEY and CDR2 is SMNVEV (reference sequence). The trim removed 3 bases at V and 3 bases at J, leaving 5 bases unmatched. CDR3 size: 14 residues. The DNA for the CDR3 is TGTGCCAGCAGTTTTACAGGGGCATACTACGAGCAGTACTTC. Translation gives CASSFTGAYYEQYF.

This clone turned up a few times. The chain joins TRBV9 to TRBJ1-2, with D unresolved. The ends were cut back, 2 bases at V and 3 bases at J, with 8 bases in the middle. The V gene's germline CDR1 is SGDLS and CDR2 YYNGEE. The CDR3 is 13 amino acids. The CDR3 DNA follows: TGTGCCAGCAGCGTCGACACTGACTATGGCTACACCTTC. Its translation is CASSVDTDYGYTF. Using reference TRBV9 and TRBJ1-2 for the parts outside the CDR3, the full variable domain is DSGVTQTPKHLITATGQRVTLRCSPRSGDLSVYWYQQSLDQGLQFLIQYYNGEERAKGNILERFSAQQFPDLHSELNLSSLELGDSALYFCASSVDTDYGYTFGSGTRLTVV.

This chain uses TRBV28 with TRBJ2-3; 7 bases agree with TRBD2. Losses at the gene ends were 5 bases for V and 1 base for J; bases not matched to a gene: 12. The CDR3 length is 17 residues. Germline V gives CDR1 MDHEN, CDR2 SYDVKM. CDR3 nucleotide sequence: TGTGCCAGCAGTGCCTTTGGCGGGGGACCTGGCACAGATACGCAGTATTTT. This sequence encodes CASSAFGGGPGTDTQYF.

The chain joins TRBV28 to TRBJ1-3; D remains unclear. The CDR3 is 16 amino acids. V dropped 2 bases and J dropped 1 base, with 12 bases sitting between them. The germline V gene has CDR1 MDHEN and CDR2 SYDVKM. This chain's CDR3 is CASSLRLPPSGNTIYF. The CDR3 DNA reads as TGTGCCAGCAGTTTAAGACTTCCCCCATCTGGAAACACCATATATTTT.